These 26 T cell receptor beta chains came from one sample sequenced in a study of cytomegalovirus exposure and HLA in healthy donors. The PCR ran on 60 Vbeta and 13 Jbeta primers. TCRdb keeps only in-frame clones here, not all; method: immunoSEQ multiplex PCR. The table lists 100,000 or so clones, 84% of them singletons. Material for sequencing was PBMCs. The source is a man between 18 and 35 years old in good health and CMV-seronegative.

This clone was observed a handful of times. The CDR3 spells CASSQPGQGTHEQYF. Written as DNA, the CDR3 is TGTGCCAGCAGCCAACCGGGACAGGGTACCCACGAGCAGTACTTC. The genes are TRBV27 and TRBJ2-7; 9 positions agree with TRBD1. CDR1 and CDR2 from the germline V gene are MNHEY and SMNVEV (reference sequence). The V and J ends lost 6 bases and 5 bases, in that order; junction bases with no gene match: 11. This CDR3 contains 15 residues.

The chain uses TRBV7-7 and TRBJ2-1, with 12 nucleotides matching TRBD2. Germline assignment: CDR1 SSHAT and CDR2 FNYEAQ (reference sequence). The CDR3 totals 14 residues. CDR3 sequence reads: CASRTSGTYNEQFF. CDR3 DNA: TGTGCTAGCCGGACTAGCGGGACTTACAATGAGCAGTTCTTC.

J is TRBJ2-7 and V is TRBV7-9; D perhaps matches TRBD2 (5 bases). CDR3 length: 14 amino acids. CDR1 is SEHNR, CDR2 FQNEAQ, per germline (reference sequence). V was cut by 2 bases and J by 3 bases, with 11 bases left in between. The CDR3 region is CASSLPPGSYEQYF. In nucleotides, the CDR3 is TGTGCCAGCAGCTTACCCCCGGGGAGCTACGAGCAGTACTTC.

The rearrangement joins TRBV7-9 to TRBJ1-2, with 7 bases aligning to TRBD1. V dropped 3 bases and J dropped 8; count of bases not matched to a gene: 9. The germline V gene encodes CDR1 SEHNR and CDR2 FQNEAQ (reference sequence). This CDR3 is 14 amino acids long. CDR3: CASSLGPSGGGYTF. DNA of the CDR3: TGTGCCAGCAGCTTGGGCCCCTCAGGGGGAGGCTACACCTTC.

The chain links TRBV6-1 to TRBJ2-7; D might be TRBD1 (5 bases). The CDR3 has 15 residues. The germline V and J ends were trimmed by 3 bases and 3 bases, with 15 bases remaining between them. CDR1 is MNHNS and CDR2 is SASEGT in the germline V gene. CDR3 region: CASSEGPGSHYEQYF. The CDR3, as DNA: TGTGCCAGCAGTGAGGGGCCCGGGTCGCACTACGAGCAGTACTTC.

V is TRBV9 and J is TRBJ1-3, with TRBD1 matching 9 bases. Germline V gives CDR1 SGDLS, CDR2 YYNGEE. V was pared by 4 bases and J by 4 bases, with 6 bases of the junction left unmatched. The CDR3 totals 15 residues. CDR3 protein: CASSPGTGTGNTIYF. CDR3 coding DNA: TGTGCCAGCAGCCCCGGGACAGGGACCGGAAACACCATATATTTT. Combining the CDR3 with reference TRBV9 and TRBJ1-3 gives the whole variable domain DSGVTQTPKHLITATGQRVTLRCSPRSGDLSVYWYQQSLDQGLQFLIQYYNGEERAKGNILERFSAQQFPDLHSELNLSSLELGDSALYFCASSPGTGTGNTIYFGEGSWLTVV.

This clone was counted a few times. This rearrangement joins TRBV2 to TRBJ2-3; 7 bases align to TRBD1. The V and J ends lost 6 bases and 3 bases, in that order; junction bases with no gene match: 0. Germline CDR1 and CDR2: SNHLY and FYNNEI. The length of the CDR3 is 12 residues. The CDR3 loop reads CASRQGTDTQYF. The DNA for the CDR3 is TGTGCCAGCAGACAGGGGACAGATACGCAGTATTTT.

The rearrangement links TRBV11-2 to TRBJ2-1, with a weak D call TRBD1 (5 bases). V was pared by 5 bases and J by 4 bases, with 12 bases between. The CDR3 runs to 14 residues. CDR1 is SGHAT and CDR2 is FQNNGV in the germline V gene. The CDR3 here is CASSPIQGYNEQFF. CDR3 in DNA: TGTGCCAGCAGCCCTATTCAGGGTTACAATGAGCAGTTCTTC.

The chain links TRBV5-1 to TRBJ2-3; the D gene is possibly TRBD1 (6 bases). Germline values: CDR1 SGHRS, CDR2 YFSETQ. The V and J ends lost 4 bases and 3 bases respectively, with 12 bases between them. This CDR3 is built from 14 residues. This CDR3 is CASSPPGTTDTQYF. The CDR3 DNA follows: TGCGCCAGCAGCCCCCCCGGGACAACAGATACGCAGTATTTT.

J is TRBJ2-7 and V is TRBV5-6, with 11 bases fitting TRBD2. With 4 bases clipped from V and 7 bases from J, the junction kept 7 bases outside the gene matches. The CDR3 is made up of 14 amino acids. From germline, CDR1 is SGHDT and CDR2 YYEEEE. The CDR3 DNA is TGTGCCAGCAGCCCCGGACTAGCGGGCTTTGAGCAGTACTTC. Amino acid sequence: CASSPGLAGFEQYF.

This chain uses TRBV6-1 with TRBJ1-2; D uncertain. This CDR3 contains 13 residues. Trimming took 2 bases from V and 5 from J, leaving 9 bases between them. The germline gives CDR1 MNHNS, CDR2 SASEGT. The CDR3 here is CASSEKRLYGYTF. In DNA, the CDR3 is TGTGCCAGCAGTGAAAAGCGCCTATATGGCTACACCTTC.

V usage is TRBV19 and J usage is TRBJ1-2, with D maybe TRBD1 (6 bases). With 1 base removed from V and 4 bases from J, the gap between germline ends came to 16 bases. The V gene's germline CDR1 is LNHDA and CDR2 SQIVND (reference sequence). The CDR3 contains 16 residues. The CDR3 spells CASSIASRGELYGYTF. CDR3 nucleotide sequence: TGTGCCAGTAGTATAGCCAGCAGGGGAGAACTCTATGGCTACACCTTC.

The chain employs TRBV6-4 and TRBJ2-1; TRBD2 aligns across 12 bases. V lost 7 bases and J lost 7; bases outside the gene matches: 8. The CDR3 extends over 15 amino acids. Germline CDR1 MRHNA, CDR2 SNTAGT. CDR3 sequence reads: CASNTKTSGSNEQFF. The DNA of the CDR3 is TGTGCCAGCAACACTAAGACTAGCGGGAGTAATGAGCAGTTCTTC.

The V gene is TRBV18, the J gene TRBJ1-1, with D possibly matching TRBD1 (5 bases). V was pared by 5 bases and J by 3 bases, with 13 bases between. CDR1 and CDR2 (germline): KGHSH, LQKENI. The CDR3 is 14 residues long. The CDR3 protein is CASSIRQPDTEAFF. For the CDR3, the DNA is TGTGCCAGCTCAATCCGACAGCCCGACACTGAAGCTTTCTTT. Full variable domain (rest looked up from reference TRBV18 and TRBJ1-1): NAGVMQNPRHLVRRRGQEARLRCSPMKGHSHVYWYRQLPEEGLKFMVYLQKENIIDESGMPKERFSAEFPKEGPSILRIQQVVRGDSAAYFCASSIRQPDTEAFFGQGTRLTVV.

This chain joins TRBV5-1 and TRBJ2-7, with 11 bases lining up with TRBD2. From germline, CDR1 is SGHRS and CDR2 YFSETQ. The CDR3 totals 15 residues. J gave up 3 bases and V 0 bases, and 2 bases lay outside the gene matches. The CDR3 region is CASSLAGLADYEQYF. In nucleotides, the CDR3 is TGCGCCAGCAGCTTGGCGGGACTAGCGGACTACGAGCAGTACTTC.

The J gene is TRBJ2-3, the V gene TRBV5-1; TRBD1 matches at 9 bases. V was clipped by 2 bases and J by 4 bases; unmatched bases: 5. Looked up from germline, CDR1 is SGHRS and CDR2 is YFSETQ. The CDR3 is 15 amino acids. The CDR3 loop reads CASSLQGAPADTQYF. The CDR3 bases are TGCGCCAGCAGCTTACAGGGGGCTCCGGCAGATACGCAGTATTTT. Full variable domain (missing parts from reference TRBV5-1 and TRBJ2-3): KAGVTQTPRYLIKTRGQQVTLSCSPISGHRSVSWYQQTPGQGLQFLFEYFSETQRNKGNFPGRFSGRQFSNSRSEMNVSTLELGDSALYLCASSLQGAPADTQYFGPGTRLTVL.

V usage is TRBV6-6 and J usage is TRBJ2-5; TRBD2 agrees at 7 bases. Germline values: CDR1 MNHNY, CDR2 SVGAGI (reference sequence). The CDR3 is made up of 15 amino acids. Germline trimming cut 9 bases from V and 9 bases from J; bases unmatched to any gene: 19. CDR3 region: CASAFKTGSRGAQYF. The CDR3 region has the DNA TGTGCCAGTGCGTTCAAGACCGGGTCCCGGGGGGCCCAGTACTTC.

The chain joins TRBV27 to TRBJ2-7, with TRBD1 matching 9 bases. V was clipped by 3 bases and J by 4 bases; unmatched bases: 13. Germline assignment: CDR1 MNHEY and CDR2 SMNVEV (reference sequence). The CDR3 loop spans 17 amino acids. The CDR3 loop is CASSLGTGIAVIYEQYF. The DNA for the CDR3 is TGTGCCAGCAGTTTGGGGACAGGGATTGCTGTGATATACGAGCAGTACTTC.

V and J are TRBV18 and TRBJ1-1; D gene ambiguous. This CDR3 has 13 residues. The germline V gene has CDR1 KGHSH and CDR2 LQKENI. The V gene lost 5 bases and the J gene lost 1 base, with 8 bases spanning the gap. The CDR3 DNA reads TGTGCCAGCTCATTGCAGGCGAACACTGAAGCTTTCTTT. It is translated as CASSLQANTEAFF.

This rearrangement joins TRBV10-1 to TRBJ2-7, with a weak D call TRBD2 (6 bases). The V gene lost 0 bases and the J gene lost 3 bases, with 6 bases spanning the gap. CDR3 size: 13 residues. Germline V gene data show CDR1 as WNHNN and CDR2 as SYGVQD (reference sequence). The CDR3 DNA sequence: TGCGCCAGCAGTGAGTCGGGACTCTACGAGCAGTACTTC. The encoded protein is CASSESGLYEQYF.

The chain combines TRBV15 with TRBJ2-2; D is unclear. In germline, CDR1 is LNHNV, CDR2 YYDKDF (reference sequence). The germline V and J ends were trimmed by 0 bases and 1 base, with 6 bases remaining between them. The length of the CDR3 is 15 residues. The CDR3 protein is CATSRDFLNTGELFF. Here the CDR3 DNA reads TGTGCCACCAGCAGAGACTTTTTGAACACCGGGGAGCTGTTTTTT.

J is TRBJ1-4 and V is TRBV29-1, with D perhaps matching TRBD1 (5 bases). Germline CDR1 SQVTM, CDR2 ANQGSEA. The V gene lost 3 bases and the J gene lost 3 bases, with 5 bases spanning the gap. There are 12 residues in the CDR3. The CDR3 sequence: CSVDRANEKLFF. The CDR3 region has the DNA TGCAGCGTTGACAGGGCTAATGAAAAACTGTTTTTT.

The chain recombines TRBV28 with TRBJ2-1; 13 bases map to TRBD2. In germline, CDR1 is MDHEN, CDR2 SYDVKM. This CDR3 is 18 amino acids long. V lost 3 bases, J lost 7 bases, and 12 bases stayed unmatched. The CDR3 nucleotides are TGTGCCAGCAGTTTCCTCACTAGCGGGAGGGTATCTGGGAATGAGCAGTTCTTC. It codes for CASSFLTSGRVSGNEQFF.

The chain uses TRBV6-4 and TRBJ2-2, with a tentative D call TRBD1 (6 bases). This CDR3 contains 16 residues. The V and J ends lost 6 bases and 2 bases respectively, with 16 bases between them. Germline-derived CDR1 and CDR2 are MRHNA and SNTAGT. In DNA, the CDR3 is TGTGCCAGCAGCCACACTTCGGACAGTAACACCGGGGAGCTGTTTTTT. It specifies CASSHTSDSNTGELFF.

This chain joins TRBV11-3 and TRBJ2-6, with D perhaps matching TRBD2 (6 bases). Germline CDR1 and CDR2: SGHNT and YENEEA. V was cut by 1 base and J by 3 bases, with 13 bases left in between. This CDR3 is built from 17 residues. For the CDR3, the DNA is TGTGCCAGCAGCTTAGGGGACTCCACCAGTGGGGCCAACGTCCTGACTTTC. This codes for CASSLGDSTSGANVLTF.

The rearrangement links TRBV6-5 to TRBJ1-1; 10 nucleotides align to TRBD1. This CDR3 has 15 amino acids. The V gene end was trimmed by 5 bases and the J gene end by 0 bases; junction bases not matched to a gene: 3. CDR1 and CDR2 (germline): MNHEY, SVGAGI. Written as DNA, the CDR3 is TGTGCCAGCAGTAGAGGGACAGGGGTGAACACTGAAGCTTTCTTT. Translating gives CASSRGTGVNTEAFF.